Following are 15 T cell receptor beta chains from one sample sequenced in a study of cytomegalovirus exposure and HLA in healthy donors. Amplification used 60 Vbeta primers and 13 Jbeta primers. This table comes from immunoSEQ multiplex PCR, and its TCRdb copy is limited to in-frame clones, with some not included. The table includes approximately 120,000 clones, roughly a sixth detected once. Sample: PBMCs. These TCRs come from a female donor in good health and CMV-seropositive.

This clone was detected only a few times. This likely reflects a read error, since a far larger clone is one base away. At the DNA level, this CDR3 is encoded by other sequences in the same sample as well. The chain uses TRBV2 and TRBJ2-6; 8 positions match TRBD2. Germline V CDR1 and CDR2: SNHLY, FYNNEI. The CDR3 runs 10 residues. The CDR3 reads CATGGNVLTF. For the CDR3, the DNA is TGTGCCACGGGGGGGAACGTCCTGACTTTT.

V and J are TRBV7-2 and TRBJ1-1, with 7 bases lining up with TRBD1. Germline V CDR1 and CDR2: SGHTA, FQGNSA. Unmatched junction bases numbered 9, after V lost 10 bases and J lost 1 base. The CDR3 has 14 residues. As DNA, the CDR3 is TGTGCCACCTCACTAACAGGGGAGAACACTGAAGCTTTCTTT. Encoded protein: CATSLTGENTEAFF. Full variable domain (missing parts from reference TRBV7-2 and TRBJ1-1): GAGVSQSPSNKVTEKGKDVELRCDPISGHTALYWYRQSLGQGLEFLIYFQGNSAPDKSGLPSDRFSAERTGGSVSTLTIQRTQQEDSAVYLCATSLTGENTEAFFGQGTRLTVV.

The chain is built from TRBV7-9 and TRBJ1-4; 7 bases agree with TRBD1. Losses at the gene ends were 5 bases for V and 7 bases for J; bases not matched to a gene: 10. The CDR3 sequence is 15 residues long. Germline CDR1 and CDR2: SEHNR and FQNEAQ (reference sequence). The CDR3 is CASSPLGQTLEKLFF. CDR3 DNA sequence: TGTGCCAGCAGCCCACTGGGACAGACCCTTGAAAAACTGTTTTTT. The full variable domain, in which reference TRBV7-9 and TRBJ1-4 provide the parts outside the CDR3, is DTGVSQNPRHKITKRGQNVTFRCDPISEHNRLYWYRQTLGQGPEFLTYFQNEAQLEKSRLLSDRFSAERPKGSFSTLEIQRTEQGDSAMYLCASSPLGQTLEKLFFGSGTQLSVL.

This sequence joins TRBV5-1 and TRBJ1-1, with 7 bases identical to TRBD1. The V gene's germline CDR1 is SGHRS and CDR2 YFSETQ. J gave up 0 bases and V 4 bases, and 3 bases lay outside the gene matches. The CDR3 has 14 amino acids. CDR3 region: CASSKGQLNTEAFF. For the CDR3, the DNA is TGCGCCAGCAGCAAGGGACAGTTGAACACTGAAGCTTTCTTT.

The V gene is TRBV6-1, the J gene TRBJ2-7, with D possibly being TRBD1 (5 bases). Germline CDR1 is MNHNS and CDR2 is SASEGT. The CDR3 spans 15 residues. V was pared by 3 bases and J by 0 bases, with 12 bases between. The CDR3 loop is CASSEGKRGSYEQYF. CDR3 coding DNA: TGTGCCAGCAGTGAGGGTAAAAGGGGCTCCTACGAGCAGTACTTC.

This clone was counted only a few times. V gene TRBV28 combines with J gene TRBJ1-5; 9 bases are a match to TRBD1. CDR3 length: 17 amino acids. CDR1 and CDR2 from the germline V gene are MDHEN and SYDVKM. Trimming cost V 2 bases and J 0 bases; bases outside gene matches: 5. This chain's CDR3 is CASSLLGTGYSNQPQHF. The CDR3 bases are TGTGCCAGCAGTTTACTCGGGACAGGGTATAGCAATCAGCCCCAGCATTTT. Looking up the rest from reference TRBV28 and TRBJ1-5 gives the full variable domain: DVKVTQSSRYLVKRTGEKVFLECVQDMDHENMFWYRQDPGLGLRLIYFSYDVKMKEKGDIPEGYSVSREKKERFSLILESASTNQTSMYLCASSLLGTGYSNQPQHFGDGTRLSIL.

The J gene is TRBJ2-7, the V gene TRBV10-3; 10 positions agree with TRBD1. Germline loops: CDR1 ENHRY, CDR2 SYGVKD. This CDR3 spans 14 amino acids. The ends lost 7 bases at V and 1 base at J; junction bases unmatched: 4. The CDR3 loop is CAINPGQGSYEQYF. In DNA, the CDR3 is TGTGCCATCAACCCGGGACAGGGGTCCTACGAGCAGTACTTC.

This clone showed up just a few times. The chain carries TRBV19 and TRBJ2-7, with D possibly being TRBD1 (5 bases). Between the trimmed V and J ends, which lost 3 bases and 2 bases, there was a span of 8 bases. This CDR3 is 13 amino acids long. Germline CDR1 and CDR2: LNHDA and SQIVND (reference sequence). CDR3 sequence: CASSMDTTYEQYF. CDR3 nucleotides: TGTGCCAGTAGTATGGACACCACCTACGAGCAGTACTTC. Full variable domain (missing parts from reference TRBV19 and TRBJ2-7): DGGITQSPKYLFRKEGQNVTLSCEQNLNHDAMYWYRQDPGQGLRLIYYSQIVNDFQKGDIAEGYSVSREKKESFPLTVTSAQKNPTAFYLCASSMDTTYEQYFGPGTRLTVT.

This clone was recorded a few times. This chain connects TRBV7-8 to TRBJ2-4; 7 nucleotides agree with TRBD1. The trim removed 4 bases at V and 0 bases at J, leaving 12 bases unmatched. This CDR3 is built from 18 residues. Germline CDR1 and CDR2: SGHVS and FQNEAQ. The CDR3 spells CASSSLNSDRIAKNIQYF. The DNA for the CDR3 is TGTGCCAGCAGCTCGCTGAATTCGGACAGGATAGCCAAAAACATTCAGTACTTC.

This clone showed up just a few times. V is TRBV4-1 and J is TRBJ2-1, with 7 bases that match TRBD1. Germline loops: CDR1 MGHRA, CDR2 YSYEKL. This CDR3 spans 14 amino acids. With V trimmed by 2 bases and J by 4 bases, 2 bases remained unmatched. The CDR3 is CASSQWDSYNEQFF. For the CDR3, the DNA is TGCGCCAGCAGCCAATGGGACAGTTACAATGAGCAGTTCTTC.

V gene TRBV5-4 combines with J gene TRBJ2-1; D ambiguous. Germline-derived CDR1 and CDR2 are SGHNT and YYREEE (reference sequence). The V gene lost 1 base and the J gene lost 5 bases, with 19 bases spanning the gap. CDR3 length equals 17 residues. CDR3 coding DNA: TGTGCCAGCAGCTTGCCCGGTCTCCAAACCTTAGACAATGAGCAGTTCTTC. Translation gives CASSLPGLQTLDNEQFF.

In nucleotides, the CDR3 is TGTGCCAGCAGCCTAGGACAGGGAGGTTGGGAGCAGTACTTC. This codes for CASSLGQGGWEQYF. This chain links TRBV5-6 with TRBJ2-7, with 8 bases lining up with TRBD1. Germline loops: CDR1 SGHDT, CDR2 YYEEEE. J lost 7 bases, V lost 4 bases, and 10 bases had no gene match. The CDR3 is made up of 14 amino acids. The entire variable domain, with the rest obtained from reference TRBV5-6 and TRBJ2-7, is as follows: DAGVTQSPTHLIKTRGQQVTLRCSPKSGHDTVSWYQQALGQGPQFIFQYYEEEERQRGNFPDRFSGHQFPNYSSELNVNALLLGDSALYLCASSLGQGGWEQYFGPGTRLTVT.

This clone was seen more than once but under ten times. The chain joins TRBV2 to TRBJ2-5, with D perhaps matching TRBD1 (5 bases). Germline V gene lookup returns CDR1 SNHLY and CDR2 FYNNEI. Trimming took off 8 bases at V and 4 bases at J, with 23 bases between the two ends. The CDR3 totals 16 residues. The chain's CDR3 is CASSKGLGVVAETQYF. CDR3 coding DNA: TGTGCCAGCTCGAAGGGTTTAGGGGTGGTTGCAGAGACCCAGTACTTC.

The chain recombines TRBV4-1 with TRBJ2-1; D perhaps matches TRBD1 (6 bases). The CDR3 sequence is 15 residues long. Germline values: CDR1 MGHRA, CDR2 YSYEKL. V was shortened by 1 base and J by 7 bases, with 14 bases between the two germline ends. DNA for the CDR3: TGCGCCAGCAGCCAAGTGCAGGGGCCTCGTAATGAGCAGTTCTTC. Translation gives CASSQVQGPRNEQFF.

This clone was seen a handful of times. This chain links TRBV28 with TRBJ2-7; possible D gene TRBD1, 5 bases. Germline-derived CDR1 and CDR2 are MDHEN and SYDVKM. This CDR3 region has 15 residues. Trimming cost V 1 base and J 5 bases, with 15 bases left between them. For the CDR3, the DNA is TGTGCCAGCAGTTTATTGGGCAGGGTGGGAAACGAGCAGTACTTC. It translates to CASSLLGRVGNEQYF. Together with reference TRBV28 and TRBJ2-7, the CDR3 gives the full variable domain: DVKVTQSSRYLVKRTGEKVFLECVQDMDHENMFWYRQDPGLGLRLIYFSYDVKMKEKGDIPEGYSVSREKKERFSLILESASTNQTSMYLCASSLLGRVGNEQYFGPGTRLTVT.